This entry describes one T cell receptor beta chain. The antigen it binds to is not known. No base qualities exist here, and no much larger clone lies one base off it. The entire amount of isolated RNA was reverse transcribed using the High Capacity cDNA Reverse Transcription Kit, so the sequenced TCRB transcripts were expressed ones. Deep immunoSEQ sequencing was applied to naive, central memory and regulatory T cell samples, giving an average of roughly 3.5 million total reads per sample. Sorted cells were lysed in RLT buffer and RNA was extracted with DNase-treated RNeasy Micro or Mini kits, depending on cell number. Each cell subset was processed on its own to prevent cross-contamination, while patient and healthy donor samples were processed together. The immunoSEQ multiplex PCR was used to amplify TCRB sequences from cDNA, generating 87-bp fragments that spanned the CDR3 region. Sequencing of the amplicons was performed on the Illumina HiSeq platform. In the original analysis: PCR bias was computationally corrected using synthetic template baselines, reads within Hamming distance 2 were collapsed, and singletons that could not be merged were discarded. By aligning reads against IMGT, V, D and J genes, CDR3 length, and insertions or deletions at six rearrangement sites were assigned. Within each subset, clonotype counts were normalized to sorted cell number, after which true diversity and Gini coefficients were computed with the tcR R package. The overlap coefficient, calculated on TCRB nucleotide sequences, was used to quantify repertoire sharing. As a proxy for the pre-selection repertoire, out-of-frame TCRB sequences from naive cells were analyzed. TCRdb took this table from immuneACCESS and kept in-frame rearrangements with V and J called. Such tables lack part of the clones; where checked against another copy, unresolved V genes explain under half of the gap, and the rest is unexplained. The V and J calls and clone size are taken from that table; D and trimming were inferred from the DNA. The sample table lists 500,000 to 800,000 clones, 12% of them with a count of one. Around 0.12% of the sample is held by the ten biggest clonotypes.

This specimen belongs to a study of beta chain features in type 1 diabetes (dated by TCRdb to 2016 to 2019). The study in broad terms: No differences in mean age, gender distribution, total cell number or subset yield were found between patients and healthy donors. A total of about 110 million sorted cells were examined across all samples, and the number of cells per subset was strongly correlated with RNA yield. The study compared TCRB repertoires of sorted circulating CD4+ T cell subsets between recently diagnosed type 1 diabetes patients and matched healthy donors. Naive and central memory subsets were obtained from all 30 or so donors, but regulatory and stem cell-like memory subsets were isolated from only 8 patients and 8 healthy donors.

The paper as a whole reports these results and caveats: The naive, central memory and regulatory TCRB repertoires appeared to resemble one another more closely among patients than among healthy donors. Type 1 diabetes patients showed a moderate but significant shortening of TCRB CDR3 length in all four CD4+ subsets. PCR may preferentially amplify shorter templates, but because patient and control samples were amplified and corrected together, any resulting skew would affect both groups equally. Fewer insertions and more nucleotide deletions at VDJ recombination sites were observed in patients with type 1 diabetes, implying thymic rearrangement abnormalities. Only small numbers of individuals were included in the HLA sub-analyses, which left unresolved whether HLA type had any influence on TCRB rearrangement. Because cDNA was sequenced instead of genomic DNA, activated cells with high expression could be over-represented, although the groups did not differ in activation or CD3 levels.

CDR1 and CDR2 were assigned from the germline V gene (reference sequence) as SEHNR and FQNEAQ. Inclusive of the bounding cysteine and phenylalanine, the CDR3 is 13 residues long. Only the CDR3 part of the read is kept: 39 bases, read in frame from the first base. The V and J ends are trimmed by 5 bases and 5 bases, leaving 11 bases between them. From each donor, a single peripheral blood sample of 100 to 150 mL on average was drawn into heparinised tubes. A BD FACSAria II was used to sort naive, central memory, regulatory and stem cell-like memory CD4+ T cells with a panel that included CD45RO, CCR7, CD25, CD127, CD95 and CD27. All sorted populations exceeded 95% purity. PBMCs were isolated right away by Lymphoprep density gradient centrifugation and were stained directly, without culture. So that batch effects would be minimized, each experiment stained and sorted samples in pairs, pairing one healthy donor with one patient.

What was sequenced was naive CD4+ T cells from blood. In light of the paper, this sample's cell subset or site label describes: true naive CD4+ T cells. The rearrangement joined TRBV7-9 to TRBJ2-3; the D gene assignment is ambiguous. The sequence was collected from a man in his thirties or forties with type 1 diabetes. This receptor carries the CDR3 CASSAGSQDTQYF. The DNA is TGTGCCAGCAGCGCTGGATCACAAGATACGCAGTATTTT.